One TCR beta chain is described in this entry. The antigen is not known. The entry originates in a study of beta chain features in type 1 diabetes. Points from the study as a whole: The influence of HLA type on TCRB rearrangement stayed undetermined. All four CD4+ subsets from Type 1 diabetes patients carried moderately but significantly shorter TCRB CDR3s.

What was sequenced were expressed TCRB transcripts, since all of the isolated RNA had been reverse transcribed. Data came from immunoSEQ multiplex PCR; TCRdb stores just in-frame clones and leaves some out. This sample has under 300,000 clones, with under 13% found just once. The CDR3 runs 15 residues. The V end lost 4 bases, the J end lost 1 base, and 14 bases lay between the germline ends. Germline lookup yields CDR1 SGHTA and CDR2 FQGNSA. This TCR came from a man aged 30 to 39 with type 1 diabetes. The chain is built from TRBV7-2 and TRBJ2-7; no definite D call. Sequencing input: naive CD4+ T cells from blood. The CDR3 protein is CASSSDPGPSYEQYF. CDR3 coding DNA: TGTGCCAGCAGCTCAGATCCGGGTCCTTCCTACGAGCAGTACTTC.